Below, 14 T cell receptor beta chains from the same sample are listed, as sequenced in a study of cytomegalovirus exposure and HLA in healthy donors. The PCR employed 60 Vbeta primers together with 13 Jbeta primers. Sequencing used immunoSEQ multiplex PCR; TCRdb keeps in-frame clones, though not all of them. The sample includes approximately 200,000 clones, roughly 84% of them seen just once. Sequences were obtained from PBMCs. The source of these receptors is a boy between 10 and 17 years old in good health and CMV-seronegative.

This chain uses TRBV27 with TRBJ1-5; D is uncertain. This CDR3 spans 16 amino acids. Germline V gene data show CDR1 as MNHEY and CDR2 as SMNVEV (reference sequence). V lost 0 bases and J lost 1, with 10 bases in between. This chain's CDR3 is CASSLSRGSSNQPQHF. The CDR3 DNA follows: TGTGCCAGCAGTTTATCCCGGGGTTCGAGCAATCAGCCCCAGCATTTT.

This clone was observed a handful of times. The DNA for the CDR3 is TGTGCCAGCTACGACCTGGGACAGGGAAACACTGAAGCTTTCTTT. Protein sequence: CASYDLGQGNTEAFF. This chain links TRBV2 with TRBJ1-1; 9 nucleotides agree with TRBD1. Germline-derived CDR1 and CDR2 are SNHLY and FYNNEI. Trimming removed 8 bases from V and 2 bases from J; junction bases left unmatched: 9. This CDR3 spans 15 amino acids.

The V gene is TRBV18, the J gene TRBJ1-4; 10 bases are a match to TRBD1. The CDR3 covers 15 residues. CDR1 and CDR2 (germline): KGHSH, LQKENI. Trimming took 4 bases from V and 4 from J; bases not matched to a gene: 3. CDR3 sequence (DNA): TGTGCCAGCTCACTCGACAGGGGGCGTAATGAAAAACTGTTTTTT. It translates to CASSLDRGRNEKLFF.

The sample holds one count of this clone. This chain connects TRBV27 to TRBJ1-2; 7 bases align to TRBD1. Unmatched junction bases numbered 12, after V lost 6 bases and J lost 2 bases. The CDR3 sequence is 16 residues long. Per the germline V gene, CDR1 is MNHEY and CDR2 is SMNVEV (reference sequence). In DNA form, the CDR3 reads TGTGCCAGCAGGCCCGGTACCAGGGGGGTAAACTATGGCTACACCTTC. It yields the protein CASRPGTRGVNYGYTF.

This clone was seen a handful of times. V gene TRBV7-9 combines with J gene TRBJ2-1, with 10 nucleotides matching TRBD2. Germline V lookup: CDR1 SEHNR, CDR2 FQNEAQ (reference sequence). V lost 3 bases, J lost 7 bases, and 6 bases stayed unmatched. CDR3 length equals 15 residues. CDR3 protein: CASSFSGRTKNEQFF. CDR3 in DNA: TGTGCCAGCAGCTTTAGCGGGAGGACGAAGAATGAGCAGTTCTTC. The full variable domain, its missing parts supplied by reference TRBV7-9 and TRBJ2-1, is DTGVSQNPRHKITKRGQNVTFRCDPISEHNRLYWYRQTLGQGPEFLTYFQNEAQLEKSRLLSDRFSAERPKGSFSTLEIQRTEQGDSAMYLCASSFSGRTKNEQFFGPGTRLTVL.

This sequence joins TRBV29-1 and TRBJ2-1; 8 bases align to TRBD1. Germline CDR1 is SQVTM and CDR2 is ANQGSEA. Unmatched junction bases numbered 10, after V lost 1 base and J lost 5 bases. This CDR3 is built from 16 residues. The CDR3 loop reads CSVEGSRGHPHNEQFF. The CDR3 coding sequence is TGCAGCGTTGAAGGTAGCAGGGGGCATCCACACAATGAGCAGTTCTTC.

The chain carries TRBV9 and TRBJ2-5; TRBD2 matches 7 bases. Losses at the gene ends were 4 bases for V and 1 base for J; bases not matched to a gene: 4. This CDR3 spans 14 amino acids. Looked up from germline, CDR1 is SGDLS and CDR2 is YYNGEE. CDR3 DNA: TGTGCCAGCAGCCCGGGACTATCCCAAGAGACCCAGTACTTC. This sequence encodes CASSPGLSQETQYF. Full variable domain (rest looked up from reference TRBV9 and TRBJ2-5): DSGVTQTPKHLITATGQRVTLRCSPRSGDLSVYWYQQSLDQGLQFLIQYYNGEERAKGNILERFSAQQFPDLHSELNLSSLELGDSALYFCASSPGLSQETQYFGPGTRLLVL.

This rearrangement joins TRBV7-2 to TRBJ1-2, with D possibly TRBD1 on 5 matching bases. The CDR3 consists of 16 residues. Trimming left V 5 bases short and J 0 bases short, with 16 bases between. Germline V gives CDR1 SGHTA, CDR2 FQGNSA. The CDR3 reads CASSNPIETANYGYTF. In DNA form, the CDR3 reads TGTGCCAGCAGCAACCCGATTGAGACAGCTAACTATGGCTACACCTTC.

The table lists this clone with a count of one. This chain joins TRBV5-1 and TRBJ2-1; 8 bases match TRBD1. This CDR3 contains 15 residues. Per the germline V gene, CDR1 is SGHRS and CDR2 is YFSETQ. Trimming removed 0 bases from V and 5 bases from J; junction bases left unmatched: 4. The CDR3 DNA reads TGCGCCAGCAGCTTGGGTCAGGGGGCGAACAATGAGCAGTTCTTC. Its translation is CASSLGQGANNEQFF.

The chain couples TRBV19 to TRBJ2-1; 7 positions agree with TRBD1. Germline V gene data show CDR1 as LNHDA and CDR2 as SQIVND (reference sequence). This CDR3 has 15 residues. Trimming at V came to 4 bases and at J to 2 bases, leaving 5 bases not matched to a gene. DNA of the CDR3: TGTGCCAGTAGTACGAAGACAGGGCCCTACAATGAGCAGTTCTTC. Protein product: CASSTKTGPYNEQFF. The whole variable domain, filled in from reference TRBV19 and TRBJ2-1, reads DGGITQSPKYLFRKEGQNVTLSCEQNLNHDAMYWYRQDPGQGLRLIYYSQIVNDFQKGDIAEGYSVSREKKESFPLTVTSAQKNPTAFYLCASSTKTGPYNEQFFGPGTRLTVL.

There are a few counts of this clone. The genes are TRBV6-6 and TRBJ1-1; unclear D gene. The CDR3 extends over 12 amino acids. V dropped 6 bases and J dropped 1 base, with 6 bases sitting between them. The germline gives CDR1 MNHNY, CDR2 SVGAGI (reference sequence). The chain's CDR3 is CASRRRNTEAFF. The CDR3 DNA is TGTGCCAGCAGGCGGAGGAACACTGAAGCTTTCTTT.

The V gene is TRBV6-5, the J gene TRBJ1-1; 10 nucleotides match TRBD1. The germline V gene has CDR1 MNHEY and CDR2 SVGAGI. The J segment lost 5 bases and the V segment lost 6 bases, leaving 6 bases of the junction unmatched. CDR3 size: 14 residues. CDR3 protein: CASRGQGTLTEAFF. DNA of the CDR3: TGTGCCAGCAGGGGACAGGGGACGTTAACTGAAGCTTTCTTT.

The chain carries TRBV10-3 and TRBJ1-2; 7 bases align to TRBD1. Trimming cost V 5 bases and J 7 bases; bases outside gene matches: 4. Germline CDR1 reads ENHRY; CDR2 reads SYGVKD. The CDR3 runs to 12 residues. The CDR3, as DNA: TGTGCCATCAGTCTGGACAGGTCTGGCTACACCTTC. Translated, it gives CAISLDRSGYTF.

This chain's CDR3 is CASSLTQGNTIYF. The DNA for the CDR3 is TGTGCCAGCAGCTTGACACAGGGCAACACCATATATTTT. The V call is TRBV7-2, the J call TRBJ1-3; possibly TRBD1 for D (6 bases). The CDR3 is 13 residues long. V gave up 3 bases and J gave up 7 bases, with 10 bases separating them. Germline CDR1 SGHTA, CDR2 FQGNSA.